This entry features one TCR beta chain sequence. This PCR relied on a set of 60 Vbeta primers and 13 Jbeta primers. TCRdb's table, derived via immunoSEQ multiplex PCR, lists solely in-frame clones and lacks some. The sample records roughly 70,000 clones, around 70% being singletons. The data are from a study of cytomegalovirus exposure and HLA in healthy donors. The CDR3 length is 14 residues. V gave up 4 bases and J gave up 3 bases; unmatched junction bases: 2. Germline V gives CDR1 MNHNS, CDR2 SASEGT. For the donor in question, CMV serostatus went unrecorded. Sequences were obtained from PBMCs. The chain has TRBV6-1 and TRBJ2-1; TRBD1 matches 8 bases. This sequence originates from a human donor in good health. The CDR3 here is CASSVTGVYNEQFF. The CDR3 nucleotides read TGTGCCAGCAGTGTGACAGGGGTCTACAATGAGCAGTTCTTC.